This T cell receptor (beta chain) was sequenced for a study of blood T cell repertoires in COVID-19. This CDR3 has 15 residues. Germline CDR1 MNHEY, CDR2 SMNVEV (reference sequence). Between the trimmed V and J ends, which lost 3 bases and 0 bases, there was a span of 9 bases. Libraries were prepared by immunoSEQ multiplex PCR; TCRdb keeps only in-frame clonotypes and omits some of them. The sample yields about 350,000 clones, approximately 89% seen once. The chain couples TRBV27 to TRBJ2-1; D is ambiguous. The sequenced sample was peripheral blood. This receptor was obtained from a woman under 30 who had recovered from COVID-19. DNA of the CDR3: TGTGCCAGCAGTTTTTCGTCTCGCTCCTACAATGAGCAGTTCTTC. Its protein product is CASSFSSRSYNEQFF.